Listed below are T cell receptor beta chains from one sample, sequenced in a study of blood T cell repertoires in COVID-19. Assay: immunoSEQ multiplex PCR; the TCRdb copy retains only in-frame clones and omits some. Among about 150,000 clones listed, just under 85% were seen once. The sequenced sample consisted of PBMCs or T cells enriched from blood (not recorded which). Receptors originate from a woman between 40 and 55 years old who had recovered from COVID-19. Each CDR3 is given with its conserved first and last residue. The order of the fields is clone size, J gene, D gene, V gene, CDR3 DNA, CDR3 protein. D genes are given only for firm matches. The size field is filled for only some rows; it gives once, few, many or a size class.

NA TRBJ2-2 TRBD2 TRBV7-8 TGTGCCAGCACCATAGGGACTAGCGGGGAGACCGGGGAGCTGTTTTTT CASTIGTSGETGELFF
NA TRBJ2-1 TRBD2 TRBV11-2 TGTGCCAGCAGCCAACTAGCGTCCTACAATGAGCAGTTCTTC CASSQLASYNEQFF
NA TRBJ2-1 TRBD2 TRBV7-8 TGTGCCAGCAGCTTAGATGCGGGGGGCTACAATGAGCAGTTCTTC CASSLDAGGYNEQFF
NA TRBJ2-3 TRBD2 TRBV7-3 TGTGCCAGCAGCGTCGGACTAGCGGGTTCTGATACGCAGTATTTT CASSVGLAGSDTQYF
once TRBJ1-2 TRBD1 TRBV12-3/TRBV12-4 TGTGCCAGCAGTTTAGAGGGGGCGCGCGGCTACACCTTC CASSLEGARGYTF
once TRBJ2-7 TRBD2 TRBV5-1 TGCGCCAGCAGCGCGGGACTAGCGGGGGACCTCTCCTACGAGCAGTACTTC CASSAGLAGDLSYEQYF
NA TRBJ1-1 NA TRBV6-1 TGTGCCAGCAGTGAACCAGAACTTCGGGGTGACACTGAAGCTTTCTTT CASSEPELRGDTEAFF
NA TRBJ1-3 TRBD1 TRBV7-8 TGTGCCAGCAGAACAGGGGGCTGGTTGGGAAACACCATATATTTT CASRTGGWLGNTIYF
once TRBJ2-5 TRBD1 TRBV2 TGTGCCAGCACTAGTGGACAGGGTTGGGGCCAAGAGACCCAGTACTTC CASTSGQGWGQETQYF
NA TRBJ2-7 TRBD1 TRBV29-1 TGCAGCGTTGAGACCGGGACAGGGGTTACCTACGAGCAGTACTTC CSVETGTGVTYEQYF
once TRBJ1-2 NA TRBV7-3 TGTGCCAGCAGCCCTGGACACTTCGGGAACTATGGCTACACCTTC CASSPGHFGNYGYTF
NA TRBJ2-2 NA TRBV19 TGTGCCAGTAGTATCATCTGGGAGCAGGACAGACGGGTTGGGGAGCTGTTTTTT CASSIIWEQDRRVGELFF
NA TRBJ2-3 NA TRBV9 TGTGCCAGCAGCGTATCCGGCGGACTTTACAACACAGATACGCAGTATTTT CASSVSGGLYNTDTQYF
NA TRBJ2-7 TRBD1 TRBV6-5 TGTGCCAGCAGCCTCGGACAGGGCGCCGACGAGCAGTACTTC CASSLGQGADEQYF
few TRBJ2-7 NA TRBV5-1 TGCGCCAGCAGCTTGTCCGCGGGGGCGAACGAGCAGTACTTC CASSLSAGANEQYF
NA TRBJ2-6 NA TRBV3-1/TRBV3-2 TGTGCCAGCAGCCAAGAAGACTTTGGGGCCAACGTCCTGACTTTC CASSQEDFGANVLTF
NA TRBJ1-5 TRBD1 TRBV11-3 TGTGCCAGCAGCTTACCCCAGACAGGGGAGAGAAATCAGCCCCAGCATTTT CASSLPQTGERNQPQHF
NA TRBJ2-7 NA TRBV12-5 TGTGCTAGTGGCCGCGGGTACTCTCCTCTCTACGAGCAGTACTTC CASGRGYSPLYEQYF
once TRBJ1-6 NA TRBV6-5 TGTGCCAGCAGTCAGGGGTATTCTAACTCACCCCTCCACTTT CASSQGYSNSPLHF
once TRBJ2-3 TRBD1 TRBV5-8 TGTGCCAGCAGCGCTACCGGGACAGGGCTCACAGATACGCAGTATTTT CASSATGTGLTDTQYF
NA TRBJ2-5 NA TRBV12-5 TGTGCTAGTGGCACTTGGACAAATGGTAACTTC CASGTWTNGNF
NA TRBJ1-5 NA TRBV5-4 TGTGCCAGCAGCTTTAGAGCGGGGGGTGGACCTATTAGCAATCAGCCCCAGCATTTT CASSFRAGGGPISNQPQHF
NA TRBJ2-3 TRBD1 TRBV19 TGTGCCAGTAGGGACAGGGTCGGGGCAGATACGCAGTATTTT CASRDRVGADTQYF
NA TRBJ1-1 NA TRBV25-1 TGTGCCAGCAGTGGACCAGGGATCAGTGAAGCTTTCTTT CASSGPGISEAFF
NA TRBJ1-3 TRBD1 TRBV20-1 TGCAGTGCTAGTGATGCAGGGGGCTTTGGAAACACCATATATTTT CSASDAGGFGNTIYF
NA TRBJ1-1 NA TRBV5-6 TGTGCCAGCAGCTTTAATAGCAGGAACACTGAAGCTTTCTTT CASSFNSRNTEAFF
NA TRBJ1-2 TRBD1 TRBV2 TGTGCCAGCTGCAACAGGGGAAGAGAAGGCGGCTACACCTTC CASCNRGREGGYTF
NA TRBJ2-3 TRBD2 TRBV13 TGTGCCAGCAGCTCAGCGACTAGCGGGGGGGCCGGGACAGATACGCAGTATTTT CASSSATSGGAGTDTQYF
NA TRBJ2-5 TRBD2 TRBV7-8 TGTGCCAGCAGCTCAAACGGGACTAGACGAGAGACCCAGTACTTC CASSSNGTRRETQYF
few TRBJ2-7 NA TRBV2 TGTGCCAGCAGTGACCTTGGACAGATCCCTTACGAGCAGTACTTC CASSDLGQIPYEQYF
NA TRBJ2-1 TRBD1 TRBV7-8 TGTGCCAGCAGCCAGGAGACAGGGAACAATGAGCAGTTCTTC CASSQETGNNEQFF
NA TRBJ1-4 NA TRBV15 TGTGCCACCAGCAGAGAAGCCGGGACTTGGGCGGAACTGTTTTTT CATSREAGTWAELFF
NA TRBJ1-5 NA TRBV4-1 TGCGCCAGCAGCCAGCGGGGTTCCAATCAGCCCCAGCATTTT CASSQRGSNQPQHF
NA TRBJ2-3 TRBD2 TRBV7-2 TGTGCCAGCAGCTTAACCCCCGGGGGGGCAGCAGATACGCAGTATTTT CASSLTPGGAADTQYF
NA TRBJ2-2 TRBD2 TRBV27 TGTGCCAGCAGCCCACTAGCGGGATTGGGGAACACCGGGGAGCTGTTTTTT CASSPLAGLGNTGELFF
NA TRBJ2-2 TRBD2 TRBV5-1 TGCGCCAGCAGCAAAACTAGCGGGAGGGCCTCTGGGGAGCTGTTTTTT CASSKTSGRASGELFF
once TRBJ1-4 NA TRBV5-3 TGTGCCAGATCGGACAGAGAAAAACTGTTTTTT CARSDREKLFF
NA TRBJ1-6 NA TRBV2 TGTGCCAGCAGACAGGATAGCTCCTATAATTCACCCCTCCACTTT CASRQDSSYNSPLHF
NA TRBJ1-2 TRBD1 TRBV5-6 TGTGCCAGCAGCTTGGGTCAGGGGGGAAGCTATGGCTACACCTTC CASSLGQGGSYGYTF
NA TRBJ1-1 NA TRBV5-6 TGTGCCAGCAGCTTGGCCTTCAGGGGAGGGGAGAACACTGAAGCTTTCTTT CASSLAFRGGENTEAFF
NA TRBJ2-7 NA TRBV4-2 TGTGCCAGCAGCGCGGACAGTCCGACCTACGAGCAGTACTTC CASSADSPTYEQYF
NA TRBJ1-2 NA TRBV29-1 TGCAGCGTTTCCCTATATGGCTACACCTTC CSVSLYGYTF
NA TRBJ2-1 NA TRBV3-1/TRBV3-2 TGTGCCAGCAGCCCCTTATCTTCCTACAATGAGCAGTTCTTC CASSPLSSYNEQFF